A selection of T cell receptor beta chains follows, all from one sample in a study of PD-1 blockade in classical Hodgkin lymphoma. TCRdb's table, derived via immunoSEQ multiplex PCR, lists solely in-frame clones and lacks some. This sample has more than 25,000 clones; 78% occur once, and the top ten carry around 35%. The sequences come from peripheral blood mononuclear cells (PBMCs), collected before the second cycle of nivolumab. The receptors were sampled from a human donor with classical Hodgkin lymphoma. Each CDR3 is given with its conserved first and last residue. The D gene is left open where the match is weak. A row's size may be missing; if present it is once, few, many or a size class.

J gene	V gene	clone size	D gene	CDR3 protein	CDR3 DNA
TRBJ1-1	TRBV2	NA	NA	CASSPQGQRPEAFF	TGTGCCAGCAGCCCCCAGGGGCAAAGGCCTGAAGCTTTCTTT
TRBJ1-1	TRBV28	NA	NA	CASTRGDLGTEAFF	TGTGCCAGCACACGGGGGGATCTGGGCACTGAAGCTTTCTTT
TRBJ1-6	TRBV6-6	NA	NA	CASSLSYNSPLHF	TGTGCCAGCAGTCTTTCCTATAATTCACCCCTCCACTTT
TRBJ1-2	TRBV19	NA	NA	CASTLSQGKANYGYTF	TGTGCCAGTACCCTATCTCAGGGAAAAGCTAACTATGGCTACACCTTC
TRBJ2-7	TRBV7-3	NA	TRBD1	CASSASGTGRIYEQYF	TGTGCCAGCAGCGCCAGTGGGACAGGTCGAATCTACGAGCAGTACTTC
TRBJ2-5	TRBV7-2	NA	NA	CASSLGGTLWRETQYF	TGTGCCAGCAGCTTGGGGGGAACCCTTTGGAGGGAGACCCAGTACTTC
TRBJ2-7	TRBV5-3	NA	NA	CARAGVYEQYF	TGTGCCAGAGCGGGCGTCTACGAGCAGTACTTC
TRBJ1-5	TRBV19	few	NA	CASSLRNQPQHF	TGTGCCAGTAGTCTACGCAATCAGCCCCAGCATTTT
TRBJ1-1	TRBV27	NA	TRBD1	CASSWTGNTEAFF	TGTGCCAGCAGTTGGACAGGGAATACTGAAGCTTTCTTT
TRBJ2-7	TRBV9	NA	TRBD1	CASSAGLGQGMNEQYF	TGTGCCAGCAGCGCAGGACTGGGACAGGGTATGAACGAGCAGTACTTC
TRBJ2-7	TRBV5-1	NA	NA	CASSLEGYEQYF	TGCGCCAGCAGCTTGGAAGGCTACGAGCAGTACTTC
TRBJ2-3	TRBV27	NA	NA	CASQGRGTILSTDTQYF	TGTGCCAGCCAGGGGCGGGGGACCATACTTAGCACAGATACGCAGTATTTT
TRBJ1-6	TRBV5-4	NA	TRBD1	CASSLERTGVALHF	TGTGCCAGCAGCTTGGAGCGGACAGGTGTGGCCCTCCACTTT
TRBJ2-3	TRBV7-2	NA	TRBD2	CASSPGLAGNTQYF	TGTGCCAGCAGCCCTGGACTAGCGGGTAATACGCAGTATTTT
TRBJ2-3	TRBV29-1	NA	TRBD2	CSAVDSGGTTDTQYF	TGCAGCGCTGTTGACTCGGGGGGGACCACAGATACGCAGTATTTT
TRBJ2-5	TRBV6-1	NA	NA	CASSEAGVETQYF	TGTGCCAGCAGTGAAGCAGGGGTTGAGACCCAGTACTTC
TRBJ1-1	TRBV11-3	NA	NA	CASSHTETEAFF	TGTGCCAGCAGTCACACTGAGACTGAAGCTTTCTTT
TRBJ1-2	TRBV5-1	NA	NA	CASSPDSTYGYTF	TGCGCCAGCAGCCCGGACAGTACTTATGGCTACACCTTC
TRBJ1-1	TRBV11-3	NA	NA	CASSLGREAFF	TGTGCCAGCAGCTTAGGCAGGGAAGCTTTCTTT
TRBJ2-1	TRBV19	NA	TRBD2	CASSTSGVDNEQFF	TGTGCCAGTAGTACTAGCGGGGTTGACAATGAGCAGTTCTTC
TRBJ1-1	TRBV2	NA	TRBD1	CASSTQTGGNTEAFF	TGTGCCAGCAGTACCCAGACAGGGGGGAACACTGAAGCTTTCTTT
TRBJ1-5	TRBV6-1	NA	NA	CASSPPTDSNQPQHF	TGTGCCAGCAGTCCACCGACAGATAGCAATCAGCCCCAGCATTTT
TRBJ1-1	TRBV18	once	TRBD1	CASSRGQGETEAFF	TGTGCCAGCTCACGGGGACAGGGTGAGACTGAAGCTTTCTTT
TRBJ2-7	TRBV6-1	NA	TRBD1	CASRGQGAFHEQYF	TGTGCCAGCAGAGGACAGGGGGCTTTCCACGAGCAGTACTTC
TRBJ2-1	TRBV27	NA	TRBD1	CASSFGRGTGYNEQFF	TGTGCCAGCAGTTTTGGGAGGGGGACAGGGTATAATGAGCAGTTCTTC
TRBJ2-2	TRBV12-5	once	TRBD1	CASGLVGYRDRDDTGELFF	TGTGCTAGTGGTTTGGTAGGCTACCGGGACAGGGATGACACCGGGGAGCTGTTTTTT